Listed below are T cell receptor beta chains from one sample, sequenced in a study of OX40 agonist ivuxolimab in advanced cancers. Produced via immunoSEQ multiplex PCR; TCRdb's table is partial and in-frame only. Counted here are 65,000 to 85,000 clones, about 90% occurring once; the ten biggest clones make up 10%. Sequenced here: CD4+ or CD8+ T cells sorted from blood, sampled in a trial of the OX40 agonist ivuxolimab. The receptors derive from an adult with an advanced solid tumor such as melanoma, head and neck, liver or kidney cancer. The CDR3 runs from the conserved cysteine through the conserved F or W. D genes are given only for firm matches. Size is omitted from some rows. Given values are once, few, many or a class for expanded clones.

cdr3_length	v_call	clone_size	d_call	j_call	cdr3_aa	cdr3_nt
11	TRBV20-1	-	-	TRBJ2-3	CSPKWADTQYF	TGCAGTCCTAAATGGGCAGATACGCAGTATTTT
16	TRBV15	-	TRBD1	TRBJ2-7	CATSNVPGQRSYEQYF	TGTGCCACCAGCAATGTCCCGGGACAGAGATCCTACGAGCAGTACTTC
14	TRBV28	once	-	TRBJ2-7	CASSFTGFNYEQYF	TGTGCCAGCAGTTTCACCGGCTTTAACTACGAGCAGTACTTC
12	TRBV28	-	-	TRBJ1-1	CASTSLNTEAFF	TGTGCCAGCACTTCCCTCAACACTGAAGCTTTCTTT
12	TRBV7-3	-	-	TRBJ2-1	CASSLKWDEQFF	TGTGCCAGCAGCTTAAAATGGGATGAGCAGTTCTTC
15	TRBV5-6	-	-	TRBJ2-1	CASSPGYTHYNEQFF	TGTGCCAGCAGCCCGGGGTACACCCACTACAATGAGCAGTTCTTC
13	TRBV6-5	-	-	TRBJ2-7	CASSYERGYEQYF	TGTGCCAGCAGTTACGAGAGGGGCTACGAGCAGTACTTC
13	TRBV2	-	TRBD1	TRBJ2-5	CASGQDRQETQYF	TGTGCCAGTGGACAGGACCGACAAGAGACCCAGTACTTC
12	TRBV10-3	once	-	TRBJ1-1	CAIRAQETEAFF	TGTGCCATCAGGGCCCAGGAGACTGAAGCTTTCTTT
15	TRBV4-1	-	-	TRBJ1-1	CASSQDPSLNTEAFF	TGCGCCAGCAGCCAAGATCCGTCCTTGAACACTGAAGCTTTCTTT
15	TRBV9	-	-	TRBJ2-3	CASSVNPGSQYTQYF	TGTGCCAGCAGCGTAAATCCCGGCAGCCAGTATACGCAGTATTTT
14	TRBV6-6	-	-	TRBJ1-1	CASTTWYGNTEAFF	TGTGCCAGCACCACTTGGTACGGGAACACTGAAGCTTTCTTT
18	TRBV29-1	-	TRBD2	TRBJ2-1	CSVEAGLAVVGSYNEQFF	TGCAGCGTGGAAGCGGGACTAGCGGTTGTCGGCTCCTACAATGAGCAGTTCTTC
15	TRBV5-1	-	-	TRBJ2-5	CASSLIQGIWETQYF	TGCGCCAGCAGCTTGATTCAGGGAATTTGGGAGACCCAGTACTTC
16	TRBV6-1	few	-	TRBJ1-4	CASSEIPMGLNEKLFF	TGTGCCAGCAGTGAGATTCCTATGGGTCTCAATGAAAAACTGTTTTTT
15	TRBV7-9	once	TRBD1	TRBJ2-3	CASSPSRGQADTQYF	TGTGCCAGCAGCCCTTCAAGGGGGCAGGCAGATACGCAGTATTTT
12	TRBV7-9	-	-	TRBJ2-7	CASSLTAYEQYF	TGTGCCAGCAGCTTGACAGCTTACGAGCAGTACTTC
13	TRBV11-2	-	-	TRBJ1-4	CASSRLPGEKLFF	TGTGCCAGCAGCCGCCTCCCTGGTGAAAAACTGTTTTTT
15	TRBV28	-	-	TRBJ1-5	CASSFIDRNNQPQHF	TGTGCCAGCAGTTTCATAGACAGAAACAATCAGCCCCAGCATTTT
12	TRBV10-3	-	-	TRBJ2-7	CAISGGGYEQYF	TGTGCCATCAGTGGGGGAGGCTACGAGCAGTACTTC
16	TRBV9	-	TRBD1	TRBJ1-1	CASSAPGGTGVTEAFF	TGTGCCAGCAGCGCCCCGGGGGGGACAGGGGTCACTGAAGCTTTCTTT
15	TRBV5-1	once	-	TRBJ1-1	CASSLVRGSGTEAFF	TGCGCCAGCAGCTTGGTGAGGGGTTCAGGCACTGAAGCTTTCTTT
16	TRBV5-4	once	-	TRBJ2-2	CASSLARQGWTGELFF	TGTGCCAGCAGCTTGGCTCGGCAGGGTTGGACCGGGGAGCTGTTTTTT
16	TRBV11-3	-	TRBD2	TRBJ2-6	CASSLGGSGGANVLTF	TGTGCCAGCAGCTTAGGCGGGAGCGGTGGGGCCAACGTCCTGACTTTC
18	TRBV5-1	-	-	TRBJ1-6	CASSLETRGQGYNSPLHF	TGCGCCAGCAGCTTGGAAACCCGAGGGCAGGGGTATAATTCACCCCTCCACTTT
13	TRBV2	once	-	TRBJ1-6	CASIGQSRSPLHF	TGTGCCAGCATCGGACAGTCCAGATCACCCCTCCACTTT
13	TRBV18	-	-	TRBJ2-5	CASSPDTQETQYF	TGTGCCAGCTCACCGGACACACAAGAGACCCAGTACTTC
14	TRBV4-1	few	-	TRBJ1-5	CASSQDWGTQPQHF	TGCGCCAGCAGCCAAGATTGGGGTACTCAGCCCCAGCATTTT
14	TRBV19	once	-	TRBJ2-3	CASSITGFTDTQYF	TGTGCCAGTAGTATTACAGGATTTACAGATACGCAGTATTTT
15	TRBV7-6	-	-	TRBJ1-4	CASSLVGPGNEKLFF	TGTGCCAGCAGCTTAGTTGGGCCAGGAAATGAAAAACTGTTTTTT
15	TRBV6-1	once	-	TRBJ1-3	CASSPRRFSGNTIYF	TGTGCCAGCAGTCCCCGCCGGTTCTCTGGAAACACCATATATTTT
11	TRBV27	once	-	TRBJ2-1	CASSLSGVRFF	TGTGCCAGCAGTTTATCGGGGGTTCGGTTCTTC
16	TRBV5-1	-	TRBD1	TRBJ1-3	CASSWGQGISGNTIYF	TGCGCCAGCAGCTGGGGACAGGGCATCTCTGGAAACACCATATATTTT
14	TRBV29-1	once	TRBD1	TRBJ1-2	CSVGVDRDNYGYTF	TGCAGCGTTGGGGTCGACAGGGACAACTATGGCTACACCTTC
14	TRBV6-1	-	-	TRBJ2-3	CASTLGGSTDTQYF	TGTGCCAGCACCCTAGGAGGCTCCACAGATACGCAGTATTTT
12	TRBV6-5	-	-	TRBJ1-6	CASSESRDTAHF	TGTGCCAGCAGTGAATCCCGGGACACTGCCCACTTT
15	TRBV18	once	TRBD1	TRBJ1-1	CASSPSIDREGEAFF	TGTGCCAGCTCACCAAGCATTGACAGGGAAGGTGAAGCTTTCTTT
13	TRBV6-5	-	-	TRBJ1-1	CASSYSRNTEAFF	TGTGCCAGCAGTTACTCACGGAACACTGAAGCTTTCTTT
15	TRBV18	once	-	TRBJ1-4	CASSPSGEVGEKLFF	TGTGCCAGCTCACCGTCCGGGGAAGTTGGCGAAAAACTGTTTTTT
16	TRBV14	-	-	TRBJ1-4	CASSQDAGFLNEKLFF	TGTGCCAGCAGCCAAGATGCCGGGTTCCTTAATGAAAAACTGTTTTTT
13	TRBV27	-	-	TRBJ2-3	CASSLKPTDTQYF	TGTGCCAGCAGTTTAAAACCCACAGATACGCAGTATTTT
12	TRBV15	once	TRBD1	TRBJ1-4	CATSTGWTGLFF	TGTGCCACCAGCACCGGTTGGACAGGGCTGTTTTTT
13	TRBV5-1	-	-	TRBJ1-1	CASSLIENTEAFF	TGCGCCAGCAGCTTGATAGAGAACACTGAAGCTTTCTTT
16	TRBV27	-	-	TRBJ1-2	CASSPTYPQGTYGYTF	TGTGCCAGCAGCCCCACATATCCCCAGGGTACCTATGGCTACACCTTC